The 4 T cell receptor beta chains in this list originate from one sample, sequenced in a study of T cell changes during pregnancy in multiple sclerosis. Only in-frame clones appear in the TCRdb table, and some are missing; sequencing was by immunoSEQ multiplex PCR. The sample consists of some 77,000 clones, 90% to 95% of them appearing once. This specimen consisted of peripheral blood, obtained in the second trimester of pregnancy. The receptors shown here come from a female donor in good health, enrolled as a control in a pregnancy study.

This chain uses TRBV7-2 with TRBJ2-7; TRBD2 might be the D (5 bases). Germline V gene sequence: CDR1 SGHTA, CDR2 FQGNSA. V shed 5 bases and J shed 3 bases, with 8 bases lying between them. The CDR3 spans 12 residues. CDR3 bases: TGTGCCAGCAGCGCCCGGGACTACGAGCAGTACTTC. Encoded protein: CASSARDYEQYF.

CDR3 sequence: CASSTRQGRSYGYTF. CDR3 sequence (DNA): TGTGCCAGCAGCACTAGACAGGGGAGATCCTATGGCTACACCTTC. The gene calls are TRBV21-1 and TRBJ1-2; the table's D call TRBD1 went unverified against the DNA. TRBV21-1 is described as a pseudogene. This CDR3 comprises 15 residues.

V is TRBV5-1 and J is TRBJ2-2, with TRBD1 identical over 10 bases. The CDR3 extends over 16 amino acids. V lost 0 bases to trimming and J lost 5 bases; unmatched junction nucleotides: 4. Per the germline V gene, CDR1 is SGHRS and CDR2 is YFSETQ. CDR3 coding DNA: TGCGCCAGCAGCTTGGCGGGGACAGGGGAGACCGGGGAGCTGTTTTTT. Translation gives CASSLAGTGETGELFF.

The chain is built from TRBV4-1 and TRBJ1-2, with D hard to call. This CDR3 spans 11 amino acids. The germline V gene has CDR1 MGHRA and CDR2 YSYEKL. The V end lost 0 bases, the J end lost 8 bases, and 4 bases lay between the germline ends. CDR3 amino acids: CASSQERGYTF. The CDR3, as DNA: TGCGCCAGCAGCCAAGAGAGAGGCTACACCTTC.